This record covers a single T cell receptor beta chain. This clone has just a few counts. What this receptor recognizes is not known. Base qualities are not provided; no much larger clone lies one nucleotide away. TCR beta CDR3 regions were sequenced from DNA using the immunoSEQ hsTCRbeta Kit. The published analysis was carried out like this. The ImmunoSEQ Analyzer was used to analyse the TCR sequencing data. T cell clonality was calculated on productive rearrangements as 1 minus Pielou's evenness. T cell diversity was measured with the inverse Simpson index on productive templates. T cell density was expressed as TCR beta template counts normalized to usable DNA, with usable DNA estimated by amplifying and sequencing housekeeping genes. Two-sided Kruskal-Wallis tests were used to compare TCR metrics across histologic stages. As stored in TCRdb, this immuneACCESS dataset retains in-frame rearrangements with V and J assigned. A fraction of the clones does not appear; measured against another copy, unresolved V genes explain less than half of the discrepancy, and the remainder lacks a known reason. V and J calls and clone size are those listed in that table; D and trimming were worked out from the DNA. Recorded for this sample are about 6,100 clones; almost 80% of them occurred a single time. The top ten clones comprise roughly 3.1% of the sample.

CDR1 and CDR2, looked up from the germline V gene, are SGHRS and YFSETQ. Trimming costs V 4 bases and J 7 bases, and their ends lie 15 bases apart. Reading from cysteine to phenylalanine, the CDR3 counts 15 amino acids. CDR3 DNA is the only sequence kept; it has 45 bases, read in frame from the first base. Patients underwent resection in Japan or China between about 2014 and 2017. The histologic diagnosis of each case was independently confirmed on H&E slides by two lung cancer pathologists. To enrich premalignant or tumor cells for nucleic acid extraction, macro-dissection was performed after pathologic assessment. The AllPrep DNA/RNA FFPE Kit was used to isolate DNA from FFPE tissue. This sample is drawn from a study of immune evolution from preneoplasia to lung adenocarcinoma (dated by TCRdb to about 2021). For the wider study: HLA loss of heterozygosity was found in roughly 7% of AIS, roughly 16% of MIA and 33% of ADC lesions, and in no AAH lesions. The study profiled immune contexture across lung adenocarcinoma precursors and invasive adenocarcinoma using immune gene expression, TCR sequencing and multiplex immunofluorescence. Resected precursor lesions (AAH, AIS, MIA) and invasive adenocarcinomas were compared against paired morphologically normal lung tissue. Sample size was based on specimen availability rather than a prior power calculation. The immune data were integrated with whole exome sequencing and methylation data obtained from the same cohort of nodules. The overall cohort comprised approximately 53 patients with pulmonary nodules who underwent surgical resection. TCR sequencing data came from 50 to 55 patients. According to the study, about 110 samples went through TCR sequencing. Class I HLA alleles were inferred from exome data with POLYSOLVER, and allele-specific HLA loss was detected with LOHHLA.

On the study overall, not on this receptor specifically: Normal lung showed the highest clonality, whereas later-stage lesions appeared to have higher T cell density and diversity but lower clonality. Findings were based on association rather than direct causation; larger cohorts with long-term follow-up and longitudinal biopsies were deemed needed. The highest top T cell clone frequencies were observed in normal lung, and a progressive decrease in top T cell clone frequencies appeared to occur from AAH through AIS, MIA and invasive adenocarcinoma. All patients were from Japan and China, so applicability to Western populations was uncertain. Compared with EGFR-mutant or double wild-type lesions, KRAS-mutant nodules had the highest T cell clonality.

The source of this sequence is a person aged 60-80 years with lung adenocarcinoma. Here the chain combines TRBV5-1 and TRBJ1-6; a confident D gene designation cannot be given. The sample comprised FFPE minimally invasive lung adenocarcinoma tissue. This sample's cell subset or site label indicates: micro-invasive lung adenocarcinoma (MIA). At the DNA level, the sequence is TGCGCCAGCAGCCCTGACGGTAGATCCAATTCACCCCTCCACTTT. Translation gives CASSPDGRSNSPLHF.